These 27 T cell receptor beta chains share one sample of origin, sequenced in a study of blood T cell repertoires in COVID-19. The assay was immunoSEQ multiplex PCR, and TCRdb's table has in-frame clones only and misses some. Of roughly 330,000 clones in the sample, approximately 88% were seen once. What was sequenced was PBMCs or T cells enriched from blood (not recorded which). Receptor source: a man aged 30 to 45 who had recovered from COVID-19.

The chain recombines TRBV18 with TRBJ1-1; TRBD1 might be the D (5 bases). Deletions cut 1 base from V and 1 base from J, with 10 bases between. The CDR3 runs 15 residues. The V gene's germline CDR1 is KGHSH and CDR2 LQKENI. The CDR3 spells CASSPRAGSNTEAFF. The CDR3 nucleotides are TGTGCCAGCTCACCACGGGCAGGGTCGAACACTGAAGCTTTCTTT.

The chain couples TRBV25-1 to TRBJ1-2; D might be TRBD1 (5 bases). CDR1 is MGHDK and CDR2 is SYGVNS in the germline V gene. V lost 7 bases to trimming and J lost 4 bases, with 19 bases between them. This CDR3 is built from 15 residues. CDR3 DNA sequence: TGTGCCAGCATCTCTGCAGGGTCGGATGGCTATGGCTACACCTTC. Translated: CASISAGSDGYGYTF.

This clone came up once. This chain joins TRBV29-1 and TRBJ1-1; TRBD1 might be the D (5 bases). The V end lost 4 bases, the J end lost 4 bases, and 7 bases lay between the germline ends. This CDR3 contains 11 residues. Germline V gives CDR1 SQVTM, CDR2 ANQGSEA. The DNA for the CDR3 is TGCAGCGTTGGCGGGGGCACTGAAGCTTTCTTT. Its translation: CSVGGGTEAFF.

V is TRBV6-5 and J is TRBJ1-2, with a tentative D call TRBD1 (6 bases). CDR1 MNHEY and CDR2 SVGAGI come from the germline V gene. CDR3 length equals 15 residues. Trimming took 2 bases from V and 8 from J, leaving 18 bases between them. CDR3 nucleotides: TGTGCCAGCAGTTACACAATCTTGGGGGCGCGAGGCTACACCTTC. It codes for CASSYTILGARGYTF.

This clone was seen a few times. V is TRBV28 and J is TRBJ1-5; 10 bases agree with TRBD1. The ends lost 8 bases at V and 5 bases at J; junction bases unmatched: 6. Germline loops: CDR1 MDHEN, CDR2 SYDVKM. The CDR3 spans 14 residues. Here the CDR3 reads CASGAGTGDQPQHF. The CDR3 DNA follows: TGTGCCAGCGGCGCCGGGACAGGGGATCAGCCCCAGCATTTT.

The chain is built from TRBV5-5 and TRBJ1-3; maybe TRBD1 (5 bases). Trimming removed 1 base from V and 4 bases from J, with 12 bases in between. Germline values: CDR1 SGHKS, CDR2 YYEKEE (reference sequence). This CDR3 has 15 amino acids. The CDR3, as DNA: TGTGCCAGCAGCTTGCAGGGTAGGGCCGGAAACACCATATATTTT. Its protein is CASSLQGRAGNTIYF.

This clone was observed a few times. The CDR3, as DNA: TGTGCCAGCAGCTTGGCGAGGAACACTGAAGCTTTCTTT. It specifies CASSLARNTEAFF. This chain connects TRBV5-5 to TRBJ1-1, with unresolved D. V lost 0 bases and J lost 1, with 4 bases in between. Germline CDR1 reads SGHKS; CDR2 reads YYEKEE (reference sequence). The CDR3 sequence is 13 residues long.

The genes are TRBV3-1 (or the pseudogene TRBV3-2) and TRBJ2-5, with no clear D. Looked up from germline, CDR1 is LGHDT and CDR2 is YNNKEL (reference sequence). CDR3 length: 13 amino acids. V was trimmed by 0 bases and J by 5 bases, leaving 7 bases between them. CDR3 in DNA: TGTGCCAGCAGCCAAGATAGCTTGGAGACCCAGTACTTC. This translates into CASSQDSLETQYF.

V is TRBV5-1 and J is TRBJ1-2, with TRBD1 identical over 7 bases. This CDR3 is 17 amino acids long. V was clipped by 4 bases and J by 4 bases; unmatched bases: 16. Germline V gives CDR1 SGHRS, CDR2 YFSETQ. The chain's CDR3 is CASSPRTGVLFGYGYTF. The CDR3 DNA reads as TGCGCCAGCAGCCCCCGGACAGGTGTGCTTTTCGGCTATGGCTACACCTTC.

Comments on this clone: Sequence at one end of the junction differs from germline and may be a read error. V usage is TRBV5-1 and J usage is TRBJ1-1; D might be TRBD1 (5 bases). Germline V gene lookup returns CDR1 SGHRS and CDR2 YFSETQ. The CDR3 spans 18 residues. CDR3 sequence reads: CASSLGRGIGAANTEAFF. The CDR3 DNA reads as TGCGCCAGCAGTTTGGGGAGAGGTATTGGGGCCGCGAACACTGAAGCTTTCTTT.

This rearrangement joins TRBV4-1 to TRBJ2-3; 7 bases fit TRBD1. Germline V gene lookup returns CDR1 MGHRA and CDR2 YSYEKL. V trimming: 4 bases; J trimming: 4 bases; junction bases outside the gene matches: 8. This CDR3 contains 15 residues. DNA for the CDR3: TGCGCCAGCAGCCTGACAGGGCGAAGCCCAGATACGCAGTATTTT. It yields the protein CASSLTGRSPDTQYF.

The chain links TRBV7-9 to TRBJ1-4; the match to TRBD1 covers 7 bases. Trimming removed 5 bases from V and 3 bases from J; junction bases left unmatched: 6. Germline CDR1 and CDR2: SEHNR and FQNEAQ (reference sequence). This CDR3 is built from 15 residues. The CDR3 reads CASSRPGTANEKLFF. Written as DNA, the CDR3 is TGTGCCAGCAGCCGGCCCGGGACAGCTAATGAAAAACTGTTTTTT.

This clone was found a few times. V gene TRBV7-6 combines with J gene TRBJ1-6; D is uncertain. Trimming stripped 2 bases from V and 6 bases from J, with 8 bases between. The V gene's germline CDR1 is SGHVS and CDR2 FNYEAQ. The length of the CDR3 is 14 residues. CDR3 in amino acids: CASSLTAPNSPLHF. CDR3 sequence (DNA): TGTGCCAGCAGCTTAACAGCCCCTAATTCACCCCTCCACTTT.

The gene calls are TRBV7-9 and TRBJ2-7, with a tentative D call TRBD1 (6 bases). The CDR3 totals 13 residues. The V and J ends lost 5 bases and 4 bases respectively, with 12 bases between them. CDR1 is SEHNR and CDR2 is FQNEAQ in the germline V gene (reference sequence). The CDR3 sequence is CASSLGTMYEQYF. Written as DNA, the CDR3 is TGTGCCAGCAGCCTCGGGACAATGTACGAGCAGTACTTC.

This clone has just one count. The CDR3 DNA sequence: TGTGCCAGCAGCCAAGAAAGACTAGCTCCCGGCACAGATACGCAGTATTTT. Translated, it gives CASSQERLAPGTDTQYF. V usage is TRBV3-1 (or the pseudogene TRBV3-2) and J usage is TRBJ2-3, with TRBD2 identical over 7 bases. Germline V CDR1 and CDR2: LGHDT, YNNKEL (reference sequence). The CDR3 covers 17 residues. The V segment lost 0 bases and the J segment 1 base; nucleotides outside the gene matches: 7.

The chain joins TRBV10-3 to TRBJ2-2; D call uncertain. The CDR3 contains 13 residues. Trimming removed 6 bases from V and 0 bases from J, with 5 bases in between. Germline assignment: CDR1 ENHRY and CDR2 SYGVKD. The CDR3 protein is CAISRTNTGELFF. DNA for the CDR3: TGTGCCATCAGCAGGACGAACACCGGGGAGCTGTTTTTT.

The rearrangement joins TRBV2 to TRBJ2-5; TRBD2 aligns across 14 bases. This CDR3 comprises 15 residues. The V and J ends lost 6 bases and 4 bases, in that order; junction bases with no gene match: 4. Germline CDR1 SNHLY, CDR2 FYNNEI. The CDR3 DNA is TGTGCCAGCAGAGGACTAGCGGGGGGTGGAGAGACCCAGTACTTC. This translates into CASRGLAGGGETQYF.

V usage is TRBV15 and J usage is TRBJ1-5; TRBD1 matches 7 bases. Unmatched junction bases numbered 9, after V lost 3 bases and J lost 1 base. Germline V lookup: CDR1 LNHNV, CDR2 YYDKDF (reference sequence). The CDR3 runs to 17 residues. In DNA form, the CDR3 reads TGTGCCACCAGCAGGAGACAGGGCCCGATAAGCAATCAGCCCCAGCATTTT. Translated, it gives CATSRRQGPISNQPQHF.

V gene TRBV19 combines with J gene TRBJ2-3; D is possibly TRBD1 (6 bases). Trimming cost V 1 base and J 4 bases, with 15 bases left between them. This CDR3 has 16 amino acids. The germline CDR1 and CDR2 sequences are LNHDA and SQIVND (reference sequence). CDR3 sequence reads: CASSIVNPDSADTQYF. The DNA for the CDR3 is TGTGCCAGTAGTATAGTTAATCCGGACAGCGCAGATACGCAGTATTTT.

The chain combines TRBV5-8 with TRBJ1-1; 7 bases are a match to TRBD1. This CDR3 is built from 14 residues. V shed 1 base and J 1 base; nucleotides not matched to a gene: 1. Looked up from germline, CDR1 is SGHTS and CDR2 is YDEGEE. The CDR3 spells CASSLTGANTEAFF. The DNA of the CDR3 is TGTGCCAGCAGCTTGACAGGGGCGAACACTGAAGCTTTCTTT.

The CDR3 region has the DNA TGCGCCAGCCGGGACAGGGCCAAGGGTAATAATTCACCCCTCCACTTT. It specifies CASRDRAKGNNSPLHF. The chain is built from TRBV5-1 and TRBJ1-6, with 9 bases lining up with TRBD1. Germline CDR1 SGHRS, CDR2 YFSETQ. V shed 7 bases, J shed 5 bases, and the junction held 10 bases outside the gene matches. The CDR3 runs to 16 residues.

V and J are TRBV2 and TRBJ2-1; 13 positions match TRBD2. Germline V gene lookup returns CDR1 SNHLY and CDR2 FYNNEI. J was trimmed by 8 bases and V by 6 bases; bases with no gene match: 7. The CDR3 has 15 amino acids. This CDR3 is CASSATSGGAHEQFF. The CDR3 DNA sequence: TGTGCCAGCAGCGCTACTAGCGGGGGGGCCCATGAGCAGTTCTTC.

The chain carries TRBV10-2 and TRBJ1-1; possible D gene TRBD1, 6 bases. Germline V CDR1 and CDR2: WSHSY, SAAADI. V shed 6 bases and J shed 0 bases, with 14 bases lying between them. The length of the CDR3 is 15 residues. The CDR3 reads CASRPRGGVNTEAFF. As DNA, the CDR3 is TGCGCCAGCAGGCCCCGAGGGGGGGTGAACACTGAAGCTTTCTTT.

The chain employs TRBV6-5 and TRBJ1-6, with 7 bases that match TRBD1. The V segment lost 6 bases and the J segment 4 bases; nucleotides outside the gene matches: 6. The CDR3 totals 15 residues. Germline-derived CDR1 and CDR2 are MNHEY and SVGAGI. CDR3 region: CASRPTGTYNSPLHF. The DNA for the CDR3 is TGTGCCAGCAGGCCGACAGGGACTTATAATTCACCCCTCCACTTT.

The chain has TRBV21-1 and TRBJ2-5; the table's TRBD1 call for D was not verified on the DNA. TRBV21-1 is termed a pseudogene. The CDR3 contains 16 residues. The CDR3 DNA is TGTGCCAGCAGCAAACGGGGGACAGGGGGCGTTAAGACCCAGTACTTC. This translates into CASSKRGTGGVKTQYF.

This clone was counted a single time. The chain links TRBV14 to TRBJ1-6; D call uncertain. The CDR3 totals 15 residues. Germline V gene lookup returns CDR1 SGHDN and CDR2 FVKESK. V was clipped by 8 bases and J by 0 bases, with 11 bases between them. CDR3 DNA: TGTGCCAGCTGCGCCCGGAGCTCCTATAATTCACCCCTCCACTTT. The encoded protein is CASCARSSYNSPLHF.

V usage is TRBV19 and J usage is TRBJ1-2, with D uncertain. Germline V gives CDR1 LNHDA, CDR2 SQIVND (reference sequence). This CDR3 has 16 amino acids. The V end lost 1 base, the J end lost 8 bases, and 20 bases lay between the germline ends. CDR3 protein: CASSIGGQDSYLGYTF. In DNA, the CDR3 is TGTGCCAGTAGTATAGGAGGGCAGGACTCCTACCTAGGCTACACCTTC.